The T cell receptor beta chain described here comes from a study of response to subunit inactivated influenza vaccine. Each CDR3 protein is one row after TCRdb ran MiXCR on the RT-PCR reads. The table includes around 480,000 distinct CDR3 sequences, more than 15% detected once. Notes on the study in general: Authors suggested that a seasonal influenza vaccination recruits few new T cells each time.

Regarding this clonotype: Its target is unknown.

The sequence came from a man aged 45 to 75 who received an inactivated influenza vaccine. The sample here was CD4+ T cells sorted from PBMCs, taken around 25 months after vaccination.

The CDR3 loop reads CASSFVRGTDTQYF. The CDR3, as DNA: TGTGCCAGCAGTTTTGTCAGGGGCACAGATACGCAGTATTTT. The chain has TRBV12-3 or TRBV12-4 and TRBJ2-3; the D gene is possibly TRBD1 (5 bases). Deletions cut 3 bases from V and 1 base from J, with 8 bases between. This CDR3 has 14 residues.